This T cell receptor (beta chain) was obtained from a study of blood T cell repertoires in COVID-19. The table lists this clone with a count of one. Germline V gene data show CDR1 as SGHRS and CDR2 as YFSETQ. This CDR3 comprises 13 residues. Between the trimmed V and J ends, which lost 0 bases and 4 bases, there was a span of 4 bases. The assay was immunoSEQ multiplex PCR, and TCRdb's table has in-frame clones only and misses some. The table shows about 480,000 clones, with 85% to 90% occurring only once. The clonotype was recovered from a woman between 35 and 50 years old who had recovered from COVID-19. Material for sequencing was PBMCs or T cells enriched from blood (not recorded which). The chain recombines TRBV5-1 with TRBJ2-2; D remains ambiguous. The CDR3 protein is CASSLGATGELFF. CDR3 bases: TGCGCCAGCAGCTTGGGGGCCACCGGGGAGCTGTTTTTT.